This entry describes one TCR beta chain. These data belong to a study of blood T cell repertoires in COVID-19. The V end lost 5 bases, the J end lost 3 bases, and 16 bases lay between the germline ends. Germline values: CDR1 GTSNPN, CDR2 SVGIG (reference sequence). The CDR3 runs to 14 residues. Clones were read by immunoSEQ multiplex PCR, and TCRdb kept only the in-frame ones, dropping some. Among more than 250,000 clones listed, less than 85% were seen once. The sequenced material came from peripheral blood. V gene TRBV30 combines with J gene TRBJ1-1; D might be TRBD1 (6 bases). This TCR came from a man between 60 and 75 years old who had recovered from COVID-19. As DNA, the CDR3 is TGTGCCTGGGGGAGGGGGATCAGGTACACTGAAGCTTTCTTT. Its translation: CAWGRGIRYTEAFF. Full variable domain (outside the CDR3, taken from reference TRBV30 and TRBJ1-1): SQTIHQWPATLVQPVGSPLSLECTVEGTSNPNLYWYRQAAGRGLQLLFYSVGIGQISSEVPQNLSASRPQDRQFILSSKKLLLSDSGFYLCAWGRGIRYTEAFFGQGTRLTVV.